One and the same sample provided the 8 T cell receptor beta chains below, sequenced in a study of cytomegalovirus exposure and HLA in healthy donors (dated by TCRdb to the late 2010s). The receptor library was made with the immunoSEQ multiplex PCR assay. For the multiplex PCR, a mixture combining 60 forward primers for TCR Vbeta segments and 13 reverse primers for TCR Jbeta segments was used. In TCRdb, the immuneACCESS table is reduced to in-frame sequences with V and J assigned. These tables do not hold every clone; where another copy was compared, an unresolved V gene accounts for under half, and the others remain unexplained. The table for this sample lists about 160,000 clones; 80% to 90% of them were counted only once. In total, the top ten clones hold 7% of the sample. The sequencing input was PBMCs. These receptors were collected from a woman aged 30 to 39 in good health and CMV-seropositive.

J is TRBJ1-5 and V is TRBV6-1, with TRBD1 matching over 9 bases. From germline, CDR1 is MNHNS and CDR2 SASEGT. CDR3 size: 13 residues. J was trimmed by 4 bases and V by 9 bases; bases with no gene match: 4. The CDR3 DNA follows: TGTGCCAGTTGGGACAGGGTTAATCAGCCCCAGCATTTT. As protein: CASWDRVNQPQHF.

The chain joins TRBV5-4 to TRBJ1-2; TRBD1 matches 7 bases. CDR3 length: 14 residues. V lost 3 bases, J lost 4 bases, and 6 bases stayed unmatched. Germline lookup yields CDR1 SGHNT and CDR2 YYREEE (reference sequence). Here the CDR3 DNA reads TGTGCCAGCAGCTCCCGACAGGGAACCTATGGCTACACCTTC. It encodes CASSSRQGTYGYTF.

V and J are TRBV29-1 and TRBJ1-2; TRBD1 might be the D (5 bases). The CDR3 is 12 amino acids. Per the germline V gene, CDR1 is SQVTM and CDR2 is ANQGSEA. Trimming shortened V by 5 bases and J by 4 bases, and 11 bases separated the two germline ends. CDR3 DNA: TGCAGCGTTTCCGGGGGGAGCTATGGCTACACCTTC. Protein sequence: CSVSGGSYGYTF. The variable domain in full, with the rest retrieved from reference TRBV29-1 and TRBJ1-2, is SAVISQKPSRDICQRGTSLTIQCQVDSQVTMMFWYRQQPGQSLTLIATANQGSEATYESGFVIDKFPISRPNLTFSTLTVSNMSPEDSSIYLCSVSGGSYGYTFGSGTRLTVV.

This chain joins TRBV10-3 and TRBJ2-7; D is perhaps TRBD2 (6 bases). CDR1 ENHRY and CDR2 SYGVKD come from the germline V gene. Trimming cost V 0 bases and J 3 bases, with 15 bases left between them. The CDR3 is 16 amino acids. CDR3 coding DNA: TGTGCCATCAGTGAGTCAGACTCAGGGACTCTCTACGAGCAGTACTTC. Residues: CAISESDSGTLYEQYF.

V gene TRBV10-3 combines with J gene TRBJ1-1; TRBD1 agrees at 7 bases. Trimming took 4 bases from V and 5 from J; bases not matched to a gene: 4. The germline CDR1 and CDR2 sequences are ENHRY and SYGVKD. This CDR3 contains 13 residues. The CDR3 reads CAISGQGLTEAFF. As DNA, the CDR3 is TGTGCCATCAGTGGACAGGGATTGACTGAAGCTTTCTTT.

The chain joins TRBV9 to TRBJ2-1; 7 positions match TRBD1. With V trimmed by 0 bases and J by 6 bases, 9 bases remained unmatched. The CDR3 is 16 amino acids. CDR1 and CDR2 from the germline V gene are SGDLS and YYNGEE. The CDR3 spells CASSVARGTVRNEQFF. DNA for the CDR3: TGTGCCAGCAGCGTAGCTCGTGGGACAGTACGCAATGAGCAGTTCTTC.

The chain carries TRBV11-3 and TRBJ2-5; TRBD1 matches 8 bases. V gave up 5 bases and J gave up 5 bases; unmatched junction bases: 4. Germline values: CDR1 SGHNT, CDR2 YENEEA. The CDR3 sequence is 13 residues long. CDR3 DNA sequence: TGTGCCAGCAGCCGGGACAGGTTGGAGACCCAGTACTTC. Translation gives CASSRDRLETQYF.

The chain links TRBV4-3 to TRBJ2-1; D is unclear. This CDR3 spans 16 amino acids. The ends were cut back, 0 bases at V and 9 bases at J, with 18 bases in the middle. In germline, CDR1 is LGHNA, CDR2 YSLEER. CDR3 sequence reads: CASSQDKPIRRGEQFF. Here the CDR3 DNA reads TGCGCCAGCAGCCAAGATAAGCCGATCCGGAGAGGTGAGCAGTTCTTC.